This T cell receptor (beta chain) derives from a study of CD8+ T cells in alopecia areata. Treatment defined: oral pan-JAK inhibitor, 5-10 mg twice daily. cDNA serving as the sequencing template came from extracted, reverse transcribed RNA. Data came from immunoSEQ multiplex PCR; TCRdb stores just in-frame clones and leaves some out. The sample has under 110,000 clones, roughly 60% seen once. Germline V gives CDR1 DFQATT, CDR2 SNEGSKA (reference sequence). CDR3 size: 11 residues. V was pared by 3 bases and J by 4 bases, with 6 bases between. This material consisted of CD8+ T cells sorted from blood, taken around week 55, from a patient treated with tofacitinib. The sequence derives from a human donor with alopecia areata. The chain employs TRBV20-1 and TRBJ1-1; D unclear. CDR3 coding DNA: TGCAGTGCTAGGGAGACCACTGAAGCTTTCTTT. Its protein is CSARETTEAFF.